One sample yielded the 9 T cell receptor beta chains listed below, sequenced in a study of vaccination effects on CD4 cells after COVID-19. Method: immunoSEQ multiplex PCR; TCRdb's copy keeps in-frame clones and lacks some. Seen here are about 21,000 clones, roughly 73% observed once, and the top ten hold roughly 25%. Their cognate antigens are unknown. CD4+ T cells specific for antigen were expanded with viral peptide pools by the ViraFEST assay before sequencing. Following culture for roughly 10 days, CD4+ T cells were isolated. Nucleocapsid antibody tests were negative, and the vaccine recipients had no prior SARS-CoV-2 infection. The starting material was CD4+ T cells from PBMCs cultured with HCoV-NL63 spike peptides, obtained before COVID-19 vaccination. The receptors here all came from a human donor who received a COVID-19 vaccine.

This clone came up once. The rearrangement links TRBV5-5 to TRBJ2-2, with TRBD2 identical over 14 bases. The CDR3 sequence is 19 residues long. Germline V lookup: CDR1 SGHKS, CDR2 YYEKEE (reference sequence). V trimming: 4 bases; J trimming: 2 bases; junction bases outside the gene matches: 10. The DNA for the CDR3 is TGTGCCAGCAGCCCCTTGGGACTAGCGGGAGTCTATAACACCGGGGAGCTGTTTTTT. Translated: CASSPLGLAGVYNTGELFF.

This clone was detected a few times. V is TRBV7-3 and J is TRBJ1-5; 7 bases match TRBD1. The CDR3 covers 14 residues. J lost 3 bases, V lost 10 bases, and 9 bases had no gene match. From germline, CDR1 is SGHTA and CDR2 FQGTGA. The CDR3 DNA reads TGTGCCACCAAAAAAGACAGGGACAATCAGCCCCAGCATTTT. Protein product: CATKKDRDNQPQHF.

CDR3 residues: CASSHPLKGTYEQYF. The CDR3, as DNA: TGCGCCAGCAGCCACCCCTTGAAGGGCACCTACGAGCAGTACTTC. V gene TRBV4-1 combines with J gene TRBJ2-7, with D uncertain. The CDR3 consists of 15 residues. V was cut by 3 bases and J by 2 bases, with 14 bases left in between. CDR1 is MGHRA, CDR2 YSYEKL, per germline.

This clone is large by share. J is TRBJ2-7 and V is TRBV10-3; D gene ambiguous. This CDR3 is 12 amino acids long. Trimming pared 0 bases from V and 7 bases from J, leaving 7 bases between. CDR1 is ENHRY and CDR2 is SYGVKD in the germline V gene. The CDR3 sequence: CAISESQKEQYF. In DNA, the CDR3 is TGTGCCATCAGTGAGTCCCAGAAGGAGCAGTACTTC.

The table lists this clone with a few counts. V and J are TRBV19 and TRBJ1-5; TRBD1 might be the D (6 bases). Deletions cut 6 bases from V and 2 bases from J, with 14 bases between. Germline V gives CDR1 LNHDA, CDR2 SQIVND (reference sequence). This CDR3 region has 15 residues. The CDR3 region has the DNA TGTGCCAGTAGCACCACAGGGATGGGCAATCAGCCCCAGCATTTT. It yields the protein CASSTTGMGNQPQHF.

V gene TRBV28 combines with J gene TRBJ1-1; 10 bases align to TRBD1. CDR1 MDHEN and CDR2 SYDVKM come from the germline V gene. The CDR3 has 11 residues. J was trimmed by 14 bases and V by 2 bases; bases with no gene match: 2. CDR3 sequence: CASSLGQGVFF. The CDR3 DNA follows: TGTGCCAGCAGTTTAGGACAGGGGGTATTCTTT.

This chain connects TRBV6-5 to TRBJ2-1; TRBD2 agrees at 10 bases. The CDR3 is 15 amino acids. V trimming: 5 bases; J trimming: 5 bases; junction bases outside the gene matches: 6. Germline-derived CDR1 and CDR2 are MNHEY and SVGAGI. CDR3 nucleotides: TGTGCCAGCAGTAACAGCGGGGGGGCCCACAATGAGCAGTTCTTC. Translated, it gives CASSNSGGAHNEQFF.

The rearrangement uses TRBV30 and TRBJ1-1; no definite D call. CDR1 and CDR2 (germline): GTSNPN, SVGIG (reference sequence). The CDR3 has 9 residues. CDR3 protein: CARGTEAFF. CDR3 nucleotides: TGTGCTCGGGGCACTGAAGCTTTCTTT.

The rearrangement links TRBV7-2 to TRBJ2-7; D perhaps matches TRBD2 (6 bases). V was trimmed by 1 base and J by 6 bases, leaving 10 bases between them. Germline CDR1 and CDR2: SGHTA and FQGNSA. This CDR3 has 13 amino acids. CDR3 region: CASSLEEGGEQYF. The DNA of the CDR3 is TGTGCCAGCAGCTTAGAGGAGGGCGGCGAGCAGTACTTC.